This T cell receptor beta chain was observed in a study of breast tumors, draining lymph nodes, adjacent tissues. In regard to this clonotype: Its antigen remains unidentified. A much larger clone is a single base away; this may be a read error.

Via MiXCR, TCRdb re-called the multiplex PCR reads, giving one row per CDR3 protein. The sample comprises 150,000 to 250,000 distinct CDR3 sequences, over 25% of which are singletons, and roughly 4% rests with the top ten. Regarding the study as a whole: Luminal-like breast cancer showed significantly greater tumor-nontumor repertoire similarity than basal-like breast cancer did.

Breast cancer patients provided tissue from their axillary draining lymph nodes. The germline CDR1 and CDR2 sequences are DFQATT and SNEGSKA (reference sequence). The V gene lost 0 bases and the J gene lost 12 bases, with 15 bases spanning the gap. The CDR3 spans 12 residues. The V call is TRBV20-1, the J call TRBJ2-7; perhaps TRBD1 as D (5 bases). The TCR comes from a female donor with breast cancer. Some clones in this sample may be carry-over from other donors' samples. Source material: axillary lymph node tissue. Here the CDR3 reads CSARDHRQKAYF. CDR3 bases: TGCAGTGCTAGAGATCATAGACAGAAGGCGTACTTC.